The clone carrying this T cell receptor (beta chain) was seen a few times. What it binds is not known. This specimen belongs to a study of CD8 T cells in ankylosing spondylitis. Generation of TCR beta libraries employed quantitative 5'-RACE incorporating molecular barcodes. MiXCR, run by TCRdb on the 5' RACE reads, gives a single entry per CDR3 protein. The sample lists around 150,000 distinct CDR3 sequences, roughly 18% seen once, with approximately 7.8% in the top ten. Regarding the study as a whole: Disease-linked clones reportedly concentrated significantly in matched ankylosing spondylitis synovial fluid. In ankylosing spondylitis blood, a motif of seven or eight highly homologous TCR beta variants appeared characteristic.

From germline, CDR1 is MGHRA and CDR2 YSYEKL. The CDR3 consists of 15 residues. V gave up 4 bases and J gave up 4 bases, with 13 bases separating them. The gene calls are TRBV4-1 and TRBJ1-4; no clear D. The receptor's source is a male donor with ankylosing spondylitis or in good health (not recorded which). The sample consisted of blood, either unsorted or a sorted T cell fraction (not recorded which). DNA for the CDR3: TGCGCCAGCAGCCCCGCCGGAGGGATTAATGAAAAACTGTTTTTT. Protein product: CASSPAGGINEKLFF.